The source of this T cell receptor beta chain is a study of low-dose radiotherapy and immunotherapy resistance in tumors. CDR3 length: 15 residues. Per germline, CDR1 MNHEY and CDR2 SMNVEV (reference sequence). V lost 3 bases and J 3 bases, leaving 13 bases between the germline ends. Sample time point: after trial treatment. Treatment reported: LDRT plus nivolumab, ipilimumab, low-dose cyclophosphamide and aspirin (RACIN trial). Ten or more counts support this clonotype. Alpha and beta chains were covered, as first-strand cDNA relied on TRAV- and TRBV-specific primers. Over approximately 19 PCR cycles, TCRs were amplified from a constant-region primer and V-primer adapter. The mRNA which had been isolated was amplified by in vitro transcription. MiXCR was run by TCRdb on the reads, yielding one entry per CDR3 protein. The data show some 100,000 distinct CDR3 sequences, with less than 25% seen just once and about 13% held by the top ten.

This receptor was obtained from a female donor with ovarian cancer. This chain joins TRBV27 and TRBJ2-3; D gene ambiguous. The sample was PBMCs, taken after low-dose radiotherapy plus immunotherapy. CDR3 loop: CASSLAIIYTDTQYF. As DNA, the CDR3 is TGTGCCAGCAGTTTGGCCATAATTTATACAGATACGCAGTATTTT.